This T cell receptor (beta chain) derives from a study of cytomegalovirus exposure and HLA in healthy donors. Points on this clone: Antigen specificity is unknown.

PCR employed 60 Vbeta and 13 Jbeta primers. Produced via immunoSEQ multiplex PCR; TCRdb's table is partial and in-frame only. The repertoire has approximately 130,000 clones, approximately 78% of them found once; the top ten carry under 7%. The study, taken as a whole, reports: Looking again later, the authors saw that most CMV-associated TCR beta chains seemed HLA-restricted. Researchers reported in a later analysis that common viral pathogens appeared linked to several top clusters.

V shed 3 bases and J 8 bases; nucleotides not matched to a gene: 2. Germline assignment: CDR1 SEHNR and CDR2 FQNEAQ (reference sequence). The CDR3 length is 13 residues. The material sequenced was PBMCs. The sequence was collected from a middle-aged woman in good health and CMV-seropositive. The genes are TRBV7-9 and TRBJ1-4, with TRBD1 identical over 8 bases. Here the CDR3 DNA reads TGTGCCAGCAGCTTCACAGGGGGAGAAAAACTGTTTTTT. The encoded protein is CASSFTGGEKLFF.